This is a list of T cell receptor beta chains from one sample in a study of blood T cell repertoires in COVID-19. Using immunoSEQ multiplex PCR, the repertoire was profiled, and TCRdb retains in-frame clones only, with some absent. This sample carries 250,000 or so clones, around 87% of them seen once, and the ten largest clones take around 5.1%. Material for sequencing was peripheral blood. The receptors stem from a woman aged 55-69 years with COVID-19, enrolled during active disease. Each CDR3 is given with its conserved first and last residue. A D gene is named only where the DNA matches it firmly. Clone sizes are given selectively: once, few, many, or a class where the clone is expanded.

j_gene: TRBJ2-2
len: 14
v_gene: TRBV14
abundance: NA
d_gene: NA
CDR3nt: TGTGCCAGCAGCCAAGGACTCTGGATCGGGGAGCTGTTTTTT
CDR3aa: CASSQGLWIGELFF

j_gene: TRBJ2-7
len: 14
v_gene: TRBV7-9
abundance: NA
d_gene: NA
CDR3nt: TGTGCCAGCAGCTTGGCCGGGTCCTCCTACGAGCAGTACTTC
CDR3aa: CASSLAGSSYEQYF

j_gene: TRBJ1-4
len: 16
v_gene: TRBV5-6
abundance: once
d_gene: TRBD1
CDR3nt: TGTGCCAGCAGCTCCGGGACAGGGTATATGGGGGAAAAACTGTTTTTT
CDR3aa: CASSSGTGYMGEKLFF

j_gene: TRBJ2-3
len: 17
v_gene: TRBV21-1
abundance: NA
d_gene: NA
CDR3nt: TGTGCCAGCAGCAAAGCCATCGGGACAGAGCCCACAGATACGCAGTATTTT
CDR3aa: CASSKAIGTEPTDTQYF

j_gene: TRBJ2-7
len: 12
v_gene: TRBV28
abundance: NA
d_gene: NA
CDR3nt: TGTGCCAGCAGTTTTTCAACGGGGGAGCAGTACTTC
CDR3aa: CASSFSTGEQYF

j_gene: TRBJ2-7
len: 15
v_gene: TRBV6-6
abundance: NA
d_gene: TRBD2
CDR3nt: TGTGCCAGCAGTTATCGGCTAGCGGGATCCTACGAGCAGTACTTC
CDR3aa: CASSYRLAGSYEQYF

j_gene: TRBJ2-1
len: 16
v_gene: TRBV4-2
abundance: NA
d_gene: NA
CDR3nt: TGTGCCAGCAGCCAAACTTGGTCTAGAGATGCCAATGAGCAGTTCTTC
CDR3aa: CASSQTWSRDANEQFF

j_gene: TRBJ2-3
len: 12
v_gene: TRBV29-1
abundance: NA
d_gene: NA
CDR3nt: TGCAGCGTTGGTGAGGGGGCAGATACGCAGTATTTT
CDR3aa: CSVGEGADTQYF

j_gene: TRBJ1-1
len: 14
v_gene: TRBV6-5
abundance: NA
d_gene: TRBD1
CDR3nt: TGTGCCAGCAGTCAACAAACGGGACAGGTTGAAGCTTTCTTT
CDR3aa: CASSQQTGQVEAFF

j_gene: TRBJ2-1
len: 13
v_gene: TRBV29-1
abundance: NA
d_gene: NA
CDR3nt: TGCAGCGTTGAAGAGACCATGACAGGAGAGCAGTTCTTC
CDR3aa: CSVEETMTGEQFF

j_gene: TRBJ2-1
len: 14
v_gene: TRBV19
abundance: NA
d_gene: TRBD2
CDR3nt: TGTGCCAGTAGAGGCGGGAGCTCCTACAATGAGCAGTTCTTC
CDR3aa: CASRGGSSYNEQFF

j_gene: TRBJ1-1
len: 15
v_gene: TRBV5-1
abundance: NA
d_gene: NA
CDR3nt: TGCGCCAGCAGCCGCCGGGTCGCTATGAACACTGAAGCTTTCTTT
CDR3aa: CASSRRVAMNTEAFF

j_gene: TRBJ2-1
len: 14
v_gene: TRBV3-1/TRBV3-2
abundance: NA
d_gene: TRBD1
CDR3nt: TGTGCCAGCAGCCGACTGACAGGGCGTGTTGAGCAGTTCTTC
CDR3aa: CASSRLTGRVEQFF

j_gene: TRBJ2-7
len: 14
v_gene: TRBV5-1
abundance: NA
d_gene: TRBD2
CDR3nt: TGCGCCAGCAGCTTAGGCGGGAGGTCCCACGAGCAGTACTTC
CDR3aa: CASSLGGRSHEQYF

j_gene: TRBJ1-3
len: 16
v_gene: TRBV9
abundance: NA
d_gene: NA
CDR3nt: TGTGCCAGCAGCGTAGAGACAGGAGGATCTGGAAACACCATATATTTT
CDR3aa: CASSVETGGSGNTIYF

j_gene: TRBJ1-5
len: 15
v_gene: TRBV9
abundance: NA
d_gene: NA
CDR3nt: TGTGCCAGCAGCGCAGGACAGAATAGCAATCAGCCCCAGCATTTT
CDR3aa: CASSAGQNSNQPQHF

j_gene: TRBJ1-6
len: 13
v_gene: TRBV27
abundance: NA
d_gene: NA
CDR3nt: TGTGCCAGCAGTTTATTGGGGCGGACGGACCTCCACTTT
CDR3aa: CASSLLGRTDLHF